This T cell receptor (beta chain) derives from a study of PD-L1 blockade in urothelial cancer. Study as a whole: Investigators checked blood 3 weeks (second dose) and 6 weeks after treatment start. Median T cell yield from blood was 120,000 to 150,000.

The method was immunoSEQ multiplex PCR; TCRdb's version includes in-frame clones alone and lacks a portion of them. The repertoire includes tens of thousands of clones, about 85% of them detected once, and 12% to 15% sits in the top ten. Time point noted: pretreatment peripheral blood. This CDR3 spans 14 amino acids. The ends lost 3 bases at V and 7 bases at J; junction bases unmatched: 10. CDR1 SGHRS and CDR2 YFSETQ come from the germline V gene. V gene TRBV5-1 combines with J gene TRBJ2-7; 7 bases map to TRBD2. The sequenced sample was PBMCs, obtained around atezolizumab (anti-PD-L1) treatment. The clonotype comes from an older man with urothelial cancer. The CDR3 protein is CASSSALASQEQYF. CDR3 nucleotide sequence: TGCGCCAGCAGCTCGGCACTAGCGTCGCAAGAGCAGTACTTC. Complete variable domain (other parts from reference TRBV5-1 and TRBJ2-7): KAGVTQTPRYLIKTRGQQVTLSCSPISGHRSVSWYQQTPGQGLQFLFEYFSETQRNKGNFPGRFSGRQFSNSRSEMNVSTLELGDSALYLCASSSALASQEQYFGPGTRLTVT.